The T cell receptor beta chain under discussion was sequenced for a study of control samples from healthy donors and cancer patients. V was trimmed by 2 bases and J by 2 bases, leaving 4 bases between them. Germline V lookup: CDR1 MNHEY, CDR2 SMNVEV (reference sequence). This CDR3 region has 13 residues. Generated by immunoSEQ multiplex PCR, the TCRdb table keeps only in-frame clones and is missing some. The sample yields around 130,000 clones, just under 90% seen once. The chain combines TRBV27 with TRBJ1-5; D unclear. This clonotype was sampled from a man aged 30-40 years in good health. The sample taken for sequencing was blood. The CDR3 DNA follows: TGTGCCAGCAGTTTACAGGGCAATCAGCCCCAGCATTTT. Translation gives CASSLQGNQPQHF.